What follows describes a single T cell receptor (beta chain). Its antigen is not known. CDR3 size: 16 residues. The germline V gene encodes CDR1 GTSNPN and CDR2 SVGIG (reference sequence). It was healthy bone marrow donors who served as donors. The PCR contained 60 Vbeta and 13 Jbeta primers. The assay was immunoSEQ multiplex PCR, and TCRdb's table has in-frame clones only and misses some. The repertoire consists of about 150,000 clones, with 55% to 75% occurring once and the leading ten covering approximately 6.6%. The sample belongs to a study of cytomegalovirus exposure and HLA in healthy donors. The wider study: Sequencing of about 200 million T cells in an earlier analysis found 90 million to 120 million unique TCR beta sequences. Study findings and constraints: Some public TCRs appeared in many individuals, while most sequences were rare.

This chain joins TRBV30 and TRBJ2-5, with 7 bases fitting TRBD1. The last part of the DNA fits TRBJ2-7 better; the J call may be wrong. Sequencing was carried out using PBMCs. The clonotype originates from a woman aged 60-75 years in good health and CMV-seropositive. CDR3 in DNA: TGTGCCTGGCTCCATCAGACAGGGTGGGGTACCTACGAGCAGTACTTC. This encodes CAWLHQTGWGTYEQYF.